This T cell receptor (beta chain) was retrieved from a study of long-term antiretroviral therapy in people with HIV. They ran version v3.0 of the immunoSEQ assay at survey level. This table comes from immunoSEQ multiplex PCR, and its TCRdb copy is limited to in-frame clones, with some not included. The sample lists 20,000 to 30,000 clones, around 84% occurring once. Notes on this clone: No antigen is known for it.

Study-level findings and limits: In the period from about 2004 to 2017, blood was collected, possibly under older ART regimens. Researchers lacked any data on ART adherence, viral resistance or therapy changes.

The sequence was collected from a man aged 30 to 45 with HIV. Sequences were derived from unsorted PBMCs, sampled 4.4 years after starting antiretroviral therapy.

For the CDR3, the DNA is TGTGCCAGCAGCGAGCCGTCGACAGGGGGACGAAACAATGAGCAGTTCTTC. It codes for CASSEPSTGGRNNEQFF. The V call is TRBV9, the J call TRBJ2-1; TRBD1 agrees at 9 bases. The J segment lost 5 bases and the V segment lost 3 bases, leaving 12 bases of the junction unmatched. The CDR3 covers 17 residues. Germline CDR1 and CDR2: SGDLS and YYNGEE.